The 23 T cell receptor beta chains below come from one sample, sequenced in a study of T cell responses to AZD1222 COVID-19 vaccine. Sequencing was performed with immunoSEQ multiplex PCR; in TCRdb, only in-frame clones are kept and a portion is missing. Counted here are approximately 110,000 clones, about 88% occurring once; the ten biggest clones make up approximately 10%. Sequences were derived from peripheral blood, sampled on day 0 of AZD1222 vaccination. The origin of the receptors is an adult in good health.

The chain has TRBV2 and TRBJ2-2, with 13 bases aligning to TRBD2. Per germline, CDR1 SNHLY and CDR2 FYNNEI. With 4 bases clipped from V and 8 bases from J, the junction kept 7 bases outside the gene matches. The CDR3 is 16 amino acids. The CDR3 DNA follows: TGTGCCAGCAGTGCCGGACTAGCGGGGGCCAAGGGGGAGCTGTTTTTT. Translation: CASSAGLAGAKGELFF.

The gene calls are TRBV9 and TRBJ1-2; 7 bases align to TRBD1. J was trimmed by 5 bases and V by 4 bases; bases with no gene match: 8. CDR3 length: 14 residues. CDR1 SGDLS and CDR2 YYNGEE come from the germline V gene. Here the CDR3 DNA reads TGTGCCAGCAGCCCTTCGACAGGGAAATATGGCTACACCTTC. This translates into CASSPSTGKYGYTF.

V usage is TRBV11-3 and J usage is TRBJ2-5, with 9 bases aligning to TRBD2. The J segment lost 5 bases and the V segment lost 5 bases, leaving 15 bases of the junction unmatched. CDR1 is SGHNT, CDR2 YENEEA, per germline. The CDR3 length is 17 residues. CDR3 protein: CASSTPFMGLARETQYF. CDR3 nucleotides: TGTGCCAGCAGCACACCGTTTATGGGACTAGCCCGGGAGACCCAGTACTTC.

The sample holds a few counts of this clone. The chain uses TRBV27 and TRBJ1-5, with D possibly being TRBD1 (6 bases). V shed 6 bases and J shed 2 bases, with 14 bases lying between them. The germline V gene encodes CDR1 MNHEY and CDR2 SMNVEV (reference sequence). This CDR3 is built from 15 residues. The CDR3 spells CASSPGAVGNQPQHF. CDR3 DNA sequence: TGTGCCAGCAGCCCAGGGGCAGTTGGCAATCAGCCCCAGCATTTT.

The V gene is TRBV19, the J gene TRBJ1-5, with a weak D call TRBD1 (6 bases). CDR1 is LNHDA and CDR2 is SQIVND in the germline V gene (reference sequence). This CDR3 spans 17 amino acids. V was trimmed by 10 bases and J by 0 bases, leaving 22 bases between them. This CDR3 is CATTGTWAPYSNQPQHF. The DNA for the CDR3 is TGTGCCACTACTGGGACATGGGCGCCATATAGCAATCAGCCCCAGCATTTT. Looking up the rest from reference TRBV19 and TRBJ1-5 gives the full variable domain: DGGITQSPKYLFRKEGQNVTLSCEQNLNHDAMYWYRQDPGQGLRLIYYSQIVNDFQKGDIAEGYSVSREKKESFPLTVTSAQKNPTAFYLCATTGTWAPYSNQPQHFGDGTRLSIL.

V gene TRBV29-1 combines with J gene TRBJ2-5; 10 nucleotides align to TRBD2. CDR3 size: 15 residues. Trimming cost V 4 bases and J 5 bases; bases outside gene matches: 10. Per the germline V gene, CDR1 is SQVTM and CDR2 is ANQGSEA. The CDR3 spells CSVVGSGGPWETQYF. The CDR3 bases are TGCAGCGTTGTAGGTAGCGGGGGGCCCTGGGAGACCCAGTACTTC.

As DNA, the CDR3 is TGTGCCTGGTCCCCCTTTGGCGGGGAGCTGTTTTTT. It codes for CAWSPFGGELFF. The chain uses TRBV30 and TRBJ2-2; D is undetermined. Germline assignment: CDR1 GTSNPN and CDR2 SVGIG (reference sequence). The CDR3 loop spans 12 amino acids. The V end was cut by 5 bases, the J end by 7 bases, with 11 bases between.

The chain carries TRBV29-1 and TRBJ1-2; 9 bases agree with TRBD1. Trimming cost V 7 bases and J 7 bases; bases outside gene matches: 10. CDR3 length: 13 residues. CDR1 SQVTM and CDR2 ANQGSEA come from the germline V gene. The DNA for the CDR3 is TGCAGCGCCAGGGACAGGGCTTCTTTTGGCTACACCTTC. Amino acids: CSARDRASFGYTF.

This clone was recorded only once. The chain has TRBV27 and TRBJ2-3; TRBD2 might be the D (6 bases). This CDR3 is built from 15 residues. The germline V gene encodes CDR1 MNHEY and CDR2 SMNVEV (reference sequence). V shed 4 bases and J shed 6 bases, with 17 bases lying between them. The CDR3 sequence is CASSSLPWGRDTQYF. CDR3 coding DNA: TGTGCCAGCAGTTCCCTCCCCTGGGGGAGGGATACGCAGTATTTT.

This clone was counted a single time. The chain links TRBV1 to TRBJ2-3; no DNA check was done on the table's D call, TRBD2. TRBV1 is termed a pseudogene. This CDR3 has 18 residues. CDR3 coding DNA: TGCACCAGCAGCCAAGAAGGGAGGGCCCTAGTATGGCCAGATACGCAGTATTTT. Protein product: CTSSQEGRALVWPDTQYF.

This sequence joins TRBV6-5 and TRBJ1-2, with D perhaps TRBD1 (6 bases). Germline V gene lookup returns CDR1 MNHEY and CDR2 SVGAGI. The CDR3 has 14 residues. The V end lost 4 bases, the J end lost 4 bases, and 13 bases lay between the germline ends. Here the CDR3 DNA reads TGTGCCAGCAGTTCCCAGGGGACACTCTATGGCTACACCTTC. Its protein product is CASSSQGTLYGYTF.

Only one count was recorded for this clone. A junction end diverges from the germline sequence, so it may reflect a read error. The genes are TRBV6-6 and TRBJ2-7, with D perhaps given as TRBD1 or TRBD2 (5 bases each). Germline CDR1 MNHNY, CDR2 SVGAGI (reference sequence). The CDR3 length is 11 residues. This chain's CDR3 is CASSPRDLPPF. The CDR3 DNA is TGTGCCAGCAGTCCCCGGGACCTCCCCCCCTTC.

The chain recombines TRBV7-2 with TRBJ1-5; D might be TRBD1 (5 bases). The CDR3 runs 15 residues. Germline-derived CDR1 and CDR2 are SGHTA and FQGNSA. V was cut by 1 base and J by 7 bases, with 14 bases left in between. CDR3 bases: TGTGCCAGCAGCTTAGGGGGCAGAATTTACCAGCCCCAGCATTTT. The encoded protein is CASSLGGRIYQPQHF.

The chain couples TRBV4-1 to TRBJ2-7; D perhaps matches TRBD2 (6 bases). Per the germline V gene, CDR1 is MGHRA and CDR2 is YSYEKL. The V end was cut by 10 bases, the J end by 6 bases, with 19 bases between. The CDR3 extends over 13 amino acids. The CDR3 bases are TGCGCCACCCGGGAGACCGGTTATTCCGAGCAGTACTTC. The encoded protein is CATRETGYSEQYF.

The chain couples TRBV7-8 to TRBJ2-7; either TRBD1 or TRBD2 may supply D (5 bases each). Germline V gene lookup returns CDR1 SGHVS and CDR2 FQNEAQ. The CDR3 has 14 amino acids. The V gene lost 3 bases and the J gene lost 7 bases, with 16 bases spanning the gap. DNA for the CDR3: TGTGCCAGCAGCTTGCCGGGACGATTCGGAGAGCAGTACTTC. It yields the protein CASSLPGRFGEQYF. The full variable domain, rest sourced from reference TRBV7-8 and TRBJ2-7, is GAGVSQSPRYKVAKRGQDVALRCDPISGHVSLFWYQQALGQGPEFLTYFQNEAQLDKSGLPSDRFFAERPEGSVSTLKIQRTQQEDSAVYLCASSLPGRFGEQYFGPGTRLTVT.

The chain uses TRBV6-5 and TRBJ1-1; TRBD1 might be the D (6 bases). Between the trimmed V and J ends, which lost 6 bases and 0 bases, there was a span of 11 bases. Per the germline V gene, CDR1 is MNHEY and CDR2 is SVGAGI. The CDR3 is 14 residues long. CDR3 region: CASSRQGMNTEAFF. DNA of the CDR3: TGTGCCAGCAGCCGCCAGGGGATGAACACTGAAGCTTTCTTT.

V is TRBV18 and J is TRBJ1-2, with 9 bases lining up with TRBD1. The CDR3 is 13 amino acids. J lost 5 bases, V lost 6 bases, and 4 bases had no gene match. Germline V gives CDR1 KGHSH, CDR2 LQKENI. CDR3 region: CASSGDRAYGYTF. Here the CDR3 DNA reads TGTGCCAGCTCGGGGGACAGGGCGTATGGCTACACCTTC.

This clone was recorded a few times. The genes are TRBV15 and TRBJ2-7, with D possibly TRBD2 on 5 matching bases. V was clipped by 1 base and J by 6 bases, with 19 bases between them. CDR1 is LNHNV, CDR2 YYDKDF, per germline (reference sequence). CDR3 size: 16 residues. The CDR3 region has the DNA TGTGCCACCAGCAGAGGAGGGCACAATATCCTAGGCGAGCAGTACTTC. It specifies CATSRGGHNILGEQYF.

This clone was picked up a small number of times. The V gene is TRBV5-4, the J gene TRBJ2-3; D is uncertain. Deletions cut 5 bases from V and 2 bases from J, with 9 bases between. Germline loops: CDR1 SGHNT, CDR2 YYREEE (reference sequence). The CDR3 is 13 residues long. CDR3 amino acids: CASSQTLTDTQYF. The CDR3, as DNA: TGTGCCAGCAGTCAAACCCTCACAGATACGCAGTATTTT.

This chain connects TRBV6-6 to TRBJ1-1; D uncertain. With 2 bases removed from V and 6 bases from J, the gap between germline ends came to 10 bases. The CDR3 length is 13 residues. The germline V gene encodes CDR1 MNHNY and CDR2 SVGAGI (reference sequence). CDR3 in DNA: TGTGCCAGCAGTTACAAAGAGTACGCTGAAGCTTTCTTT. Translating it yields CASSYKEYAEAFF.

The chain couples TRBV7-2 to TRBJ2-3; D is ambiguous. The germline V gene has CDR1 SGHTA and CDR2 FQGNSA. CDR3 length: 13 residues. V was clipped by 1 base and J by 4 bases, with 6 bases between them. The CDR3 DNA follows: TGTGCCAGCAGCTTAGATGGTCCAGATACGCAGTATTTT. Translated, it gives CASSLDGPDTQYF.

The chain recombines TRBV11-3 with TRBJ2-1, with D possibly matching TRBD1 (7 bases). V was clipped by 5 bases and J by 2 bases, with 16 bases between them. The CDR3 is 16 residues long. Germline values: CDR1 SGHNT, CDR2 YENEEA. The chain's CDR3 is CASSPEGQIPYNEQFF. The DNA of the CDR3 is TGTGCCAGCAGCCCGGAGGGACAGATCCCCTACAATGAGCAGTTCTTC.

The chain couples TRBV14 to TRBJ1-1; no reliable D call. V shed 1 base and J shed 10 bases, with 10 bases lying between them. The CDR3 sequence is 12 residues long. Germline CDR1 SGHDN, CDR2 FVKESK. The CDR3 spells CASSQVRGIAFF. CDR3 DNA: TGTGCCAGCAGCCAAGTCAGAGGGATAGCTTTCTTT. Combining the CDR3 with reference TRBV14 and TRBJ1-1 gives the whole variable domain EAGVTQFPSHSVIEKGQTVTLRCDPISGHDNLYWYRRVMGKEIKFLLHFVKESKQDESGMPNNRFLAERTGGTYSTLKVQPAELEDSGVYFCASSQVRGIAFFGQGTRLTVV.